These 19 T cell receptor beta chains were all obtained from the same sample, sequenced in a study of CD8+ T cells in alopecia areata. The treatment was: oral pan-JAK inhibitor, 5-10 mg twice daily. TCR sequencing used cDNA made by reverse transcription of extracted RNA. TCRdb's table, derived via immunoSEQ multiplex PCR, lists solely in-frame clones and lacks some. The sample carries approximately 280,000 clones, 58% recorded once. Sequencing used CD4+ T cells sorted from blood, obtained at week 24, from a patient treated with tofacitinib. The receptor set was obtained from a human donor with alopecia areata.

This clone appeared a few times. The gene calls are TRBV29-1 and TRBJ2-1; a possible D gene is TRBD2 (6 bases). Germline V CDR1 and CDR2: SQVTM, ANQGSEA. The V gene lost 1 base and the J gene lost 4 bases, with 14 bases spanning the gap. This CDR3 comprises 15 residues. DNA for the CDR3: TGCAGCGTTGAAGGTAGACTAGTTCCTTACAATGAGCAGTTCTTC. Translating gives CSVEGRLVPYNEQFF.

The chain is built from TRBV5-1 and TRBJ1-3, with D perhaps matching TRBD1 (6 bases). The CDR3 loop spans 19 amino acids. Trimming left V 2 bases short and J 4 bases short, with 25 bases between. Germline V lookup: CDR1 SGHRS, CDR2 YFSETQ. The DNA for the CDR3 is TGCGCCAGCAGCTTTCTCTGTCCCTCCCCCGCACAGGGAGGAAACACCATATATTTT. Amino acid sequence: CASSFLCPSPAQGGNTIYF.

V is TRBV18 and J is TRBJ1-2; 9 nucleotides match TRBD1. CDR3 length equals 16 residues. Germline loops: CDR1 KGHSH, CDR2 LQKENI. The trim removed 2 bases at V and 3 bases at J, leaving 7 bases unmatched. The CDR3 region has the DNA TGTGCCAGCTCACCAAACGCGGGACAGGGCTACTATGGCTACACCTTC. This translates into CASSPNAGQGYYGYTF.

The chain couples TRBV5-4 to TRBJ2-4; 9 nucleotides align to TRBD2. The CDR3 is 15 amino acids. Per germline, CDR1 SGHNT and CDR2 YYREEE (reference sequence). V lost 3 bases to trimming and J lost 4 bases; unmatched junction nucleotides: 5. This CDR3 reads CASSSDLAGKNIQYF. CDR3 sequence (DNA): TGTGCCAGCAGCTCGGACCTAGCGGGGAAAAACATTCAGTACTTC.

This clone has a handful of counts. V is TRBV30 and J is TRBJ2-5, with a weak D call TRBD2 (5 bases). Germline V gene lookup returns CDR1 GTSNPN and CDR2 SVGIG (reference sequence). Trimming stripped 1 base from V and 5 bases from J, with 17 bases between. The CDR3 is 15 amino acids. DNA of the CDR3: TGTGCCTGGAGTGATCTCAGATACAGCGGCGAGACCCAGTACTTC. It codes for CAWSDLRYSGETQYF.

This clone turned up a few times. The chain uses TRBV28 and TRBJ2-2; D might be TRBD1 (6 bases). The V end was cut by 8 bases, the J end by 3 bases, with 16 bases between. CDR3 length: 15 residues. CDR1 and CDR2 (germline): MDHEN, SYDVKM. CDR3 DNA sequence: TGTGCCAGCCTCAGAGGGGGTTCCGACACCGGGGAGCTGTTTTTT. Translating gives CASLRGGSDTGELFF.

CDR3 sequence: CASSERVNYGYTF. The CDR3, as DNA: TGTGCCAGCAGTGAAAGGGTTAACTATGGCTACACCTTC. The chain carries TRBV2 and TRBJ1-2; D unclear. Trimming stripped 2 bases from V and 1 base from J, with 5 bases between. The length of the CDR3 is 13 residues. Germline V gene data show CDR1 as SNHLY and CDR2 as FYNNEI.

The J gene is TRBJ2-7, the V gene TRBV5-1; weak D call: TRBD1 (6 bases). CDR3 length: 16 residues. In germline, CDR1 is SGHRS, CDR2 YFSETQ. V lost 0 bases to trimming and J lost 6 bases, with 19 bases between them. The CDR3 sequence: CASSLARTAVRGEQYF. The DNA of the CDR3 is TGCGCCAGCAGCTTGGCTCGGACAGCGGTAAGGGGCGAGCAGTACTTC.

The rearrangement links TRBV19 to TRBJ2-3, with 11 bases fitting TRBD2. This CDR3 has 15 amino acids. The V gene end was trimmed by 5 bases and the J gene end by 6 bases; junction bases not matched to a gene: 7. Germline assignment: CDR1 LNHDA and CDR2 SQIVND (reference sequence). The CDR3 reads CASSLPTSGDDTQYF. The CDR3 coding sequence is TGTGCCAGTAGTCTTCCGACTAGCGGGGATGATACGCAGTATTTT. The whole variable domain, filled in from reference TRBV19 and TRBJ2-3, reads DGGITQSPKYLFRKEGQNVTLSCEQNLNHDAMYWYRQDPGQGLRLIYYSQIVNDFQKGDIAEGYSVSREKKESFPLTVTSAQKNPTAFYLCASSLPTSGDDTQYFGPGTRLTVL.

This clone was seen a few times. V gene TRBV2 combines with J gene TRBJ1-1; D is unresolved. From germline, CDR1 is SNHLY and CDR2 FYNNEI. With 3 bases removed from V and 1 base from J, the gap between germline ends came to 9 bases. The CDR3 runs 14 residues. CDR3 DNA sequence: TGTGCCAGCAGTGAGGGAAGAGGGAACACTGAAGCTTTCTTT. Amino acids: CASSEGRGNTEAFF.

CDR3 sequence (DNA): TGCAGCGCGGTCAGTCCTTACCAAGAGACCCAGTACTTC. This codes for CSAVSPYQETQYF. This chain joins TRBV29-1 and TRBJ2-5; D remains unclear. Per the germline V gene, CDR1 is SQVTM and CDR2 is ANQGSEA. The CDR3 has 13 residues. V dropped 7 bases and J dropped 0 bases, with 12 bases sitting between them.

This clone was detected a few times. The CDR3 here is CSVGLRGSSYEQYF. The CDR3 region has the DNA TGCAGCGTTGGCCTGCGGGGGTCCTCCTACGAGCAGTACTTC. The chain combines TRBV29-1 with TRBJ2-7; the match to TRBD2 covers 7 bases. V shed 4 bases and J 0 bases; nucleotides not matched to a gene: 6. This CDR3 spans 14 amino acids. CDR1 and CDR2 (germline): SQVTM, ANQGSEA.

The CDR3 DNA follows: TGTGCCAGCAGCCTGAAGCGGGGGCAAACAGATACGCAGTATTTT. Residues: CASSLKRGQTDTQYF. The chain recombines TRBV21-1 with TRBJ2-3; TRBD2 is the table's D call, not checked against the DNA. TRBV21-1 is marked as a pseudogene. The CDR3 spans 15 residues.

The V gene is TRBV4-3, the J gene TRBJ2-7; D remains unclear. The CDR3 covers 15 residues. From germline, CDR1 is LGHNA and CDR2 YSLEER. V was pared by 0 bases and J by 7 bases, with 16 bases between. The CDR3 sequence is CASSQEGNPTREQYF. The CDR3 bases are TGCGCCAGCAGCCAAGAAGGCAACCCAACGAGGGAGCAGTACTTC.

The chain links TRBV25-1 to TRBJ2-5, with D perhaps matching TRBD1 or TRBD2 (5 bases each). Looked up from germline, CDR1 is MGHDK and CDR2 is SYGVNS. The germline V and J ends were trimmed by 7 bases and 4 bases, with 13 bases remaining between them. This CDR3 has 13 residues. The CDR3 protein is CASMTEGRETQYF. CDR3 DNA: TGTGCCAGCATGACAGAGGGTCGAGAGACCCAGTACTTC.

V and J are TRBV7-9 and TRBJ1-2; 9 bases agree with TRBD1. The V segment lost 4 bases and the J segment 3 bases; nucleotides outside the gene matches: 9. This CDR3 is 16 amino acids long. CDR1 SEHNR and CDR2 FQNEAQ come from the germline V gene (reference sequence). CDR3 region: CASSSVGTGRDYGYTF. The CDR3, as DNA: TGTGCCAGCAGCTCTGTCGGGACAGGGAGGGACTATGGCTACACCTTC.

The V and J genes are TRBV30 and TRBJ1-1, with 9 bases matching TRBD1. J was trimmed by 0 bases and V by 3 bases; bases with no gene match: 8. The CDR3 is made up of 16 amino acids. CDR1 is GTSNPN and CDR2 is SVGIG in the germline V gene (reference sequence). The CDR3: CAWRGRTGVMNTEAFF. The CDR3 DNA reads as TGTGCCTGGAGGGGACGGACAGGGGTCATGAACACTGAAGCTTTCTTT.

The genes are TRBV2 and TRBJ1-6; 8 bases are a match to TRBD1. V shed 3 bases and J 9 bases; nucleotides not matched to a gene: 10. This CDR3 is 16 amino acids long. The germline CDR1 and CDR2 sequences are SNHLY and FYNNEI. CDR3: CASSEATGGMFSPLHF. The CDR3 nucleotides are TGTGCCAGCAGTGAGGCTACAGGGGGAATGTTTTCACCCCTCCACTTT.

The chain employs TRBV29-1 and TRBJ2-1, with 7 bases that match TRBD2. V lost 8 bases to trimming and J lost 5 bases; unmatched junction nucleotides: 15. Germline V gene sequence: CDR1 SQVTM, CDR2 ANQGSEA. This CDR3 is 15 amino acids long. The CDR3 nucleotides read TGCAGCACCCGAGGAGGCGGGGGTGGAGACAATGAGCAGTTCTTC. The encoded protein is CSTRGGGGGDNEQFF.